Each of the 10 T cell receptor beta chains below was sequenced from the same sample in a study of a mutant IDH1 vaccine in newly diagnosed glioma. Time point noted: week 11, during vaccination. What each vaccine dose contained was 300 ug of mutant IDH1 20-mer peptide, accompanied by topical imiquimod. These receptors' antigens are unknown. Measured with immunoSEQ multiplex PCR; TCRdb has only the in-frame clones, and not every one. Found here are around 31,000 clones, around 89% of them singletons; the top ten hold around 21%. Here the sequenced sample was PBMCs, taken from a glioma patient whose treatment included an IDH1 peptide vaccine. Every receptor here comes from a young man with glioma.

This clone has only a few counts. This chain links TRBV18 with TRBJ2-7; 10 nucleotides agree with TRBD2. CDR3 length equals 14 residues. V lost 2 bases to trimming and J lost 7 bases; unmatched junction nucleotides: 5. Germline values: CDR1 KGHSH, CDR2 LQKENI. CDR3 nucleotide sequence: TGTGCCAGCTCACCAACAGCGGGAGGGAGTGAGCAGTACTTC. It yields the protein CASSPTAGGSEQYF.

The chain has TRBV6-5 and TRBJ1-1; D unresolved. Germline CDR1 is MNHEY and CDR2 is SVGAGI. This CDR3 has 13 residues. Trimming removed 2 bases at V and 7 bases at J, with 11 bases between. CDR3 nucleotide sequence: TGTGCCAGCAGTTACGCCGACTGGGGTGAAGCTTTCTTT. Amino acid sequence: CASSYADWGEAFF.

The chain has TRBV6-5 and TRBJ2-2; TRBD1 might be the D (5 bases). CDR3 length equals 14 residues. CDR1 MNHEY and CDR2 SVGAGI come from the germline V gene. V was pared by 1 base and J by 7 bases, with 10 bases between. CDR3 loop: CASSYFRVGGELFF. CDR3 DNA: TGTGCCAGCAGTTACTTCAGGGTTGGCGGGGAGCTGTTTTTT.

The chain couples TRBV19 to TRBJ1-1; a possible D gene is TRBD1 (5 bases). Germline V gives CDR1 LNHDA, CDR2 SQIVND (reference sequence). Trimming removed 5 bases at V and 3 bases at J, with 10 bases between. CDR3 length: 13 amino acids. The CDR3 DNA follows: TGTGCCAGTAGTTTCGGGGGGTACACTGAAGCTTTCTTT. Residues: CASSFGGYTEAFF.

The chain links TRBV7-6 to TRBJ2-1; 15 positions match TRBD2. Unmatched junction bases numbered 7, after V lost 6 bases and J lost 7 bases. The germline CDR1 and CDR2 sequences are SGHVS and FNYEAQ. This CDR3 is 16 amino acids long. CDR3 sequence: CASSRTSGRAQNEQFF. CDR3 sequence (DNA): TGTGCCAGCAGTCGGACTAGCGGGAGGGCCCAGAATGAGCAGTTCTTC.

This chain joins TRBV30 and TRBJ1-1; D is unclear. The germline V gene has CDR1 GTSNPN and CDR2 SVGIG (reference sequence). V lost 0 bases to trimming and J lost 2 bases, with 10 bases between them. The CDR3 is 14 amino acids. The CDR3 reads CAWSVGRPNTEAFF. CDR3 sequence (DNA): TGTGCCTGGAGTGTCGGCCGACCAAACACTGAAGCTTTCTTT.

The chain has TRBV29-1 and TRBJ1-3; 10 nucleotides agree with TRBD1. J was trimmed by 1 base and V by 4 bases; bases with no gene match: 4. This CDR3 region has 15 residues. From germline, CDR1 is SQVTM and CDR2 ANQGSEA. CDR3 amino acids: CSVGTGGPSGNTIYF. Written as DNA, the CDR3 is TGCAGCGTTGGGACAGGGGGACCTTCTGGAAACACCATATATTTT.

V usage is TRBV25-1 and J usage is TRBJ2-7; 8 nucleotides line up with TRBD1. Trimming cost V 4 bases and J 5 bases; bases outside gene matches: 7. This CDR3 has 14 amino acids. Germline V gene lookup returns CDR1 MGHDK and CDR2 SYGVNS. CDR3 coding DNA: TGTGCCAGCAGTGGGGCAGGGGGCCCCCACGAGCAGTACTTC. This codes for CASSGAGGPHEQYF.

The table lists this clone with a few counts. This sequence joins TRBV6-5 and TRBJ2-7; the D gene could be TRBD1 or TRBD2 (5 bases each). The CDR3 runs to 14 residues. Trimming stripped 4 bases from V and 4 bases from J, with 14 bases between. Germline CDR1 reads MNHEY; CDR2 reads SVGAGI. The CDR3 DNA follows: TGTGCCAGCAGTTGGGCAGGGAGAGGGTACGAGCAGTACTTC. Its protein product is CASSWAGRGYEQYF.

This chain connects TRBV10-3 to TRBJ2-6; 8 positions agree with TRBD1. V dropped 3 bases and J dropped 3; count of bases not matched to a gene: 1. CDR3 size: 15 residues. Germline V lookup: CDR1 ENHRY, CDR2 SYGVKD. CDR3: CAISEQGDGANVLTF. The CDR3 DNA follows: TGTGCCATCAGTGAACAGGGGGATGGGGCCAACGTCCTGACTTTC.